Listed below are T cell receptor beta chains from one sample, sequenced in a study of T cell responses to AZD1222 COVID-19 vaccine. Measured with immunoSEQ multiplex PCR; TCRdb has only the in-frame clones, and not every one. The sample gives fewer than 150,000 clones, approximately 86% of which show up once; less than 8% is in the top ten. Sequencing used peripheral blood, obtained on day 0 of AZD1222 vaccination. The receptor source for this set is an adult in good health. Each CDR3 is given with its conserved first and last residue. Fields, in order: J gene, clone size, CDR3 length, V gene, D gene, CDR3 protein, CDR3 DNA. A D gene is named only where the DNA matches it firmly. Some rows have no size entry. The others give once, few or many, or a class for an expanded clone.

TRBJ1-2 - 14 TRBV10-3 - CAISESPVNYGYTF TGTGCCATCAGTGAGTCGCCGGTGAACTATGGCTACACCTTC
TRBJ1-1 - 13 TRBV14 - CASSQEPYTEAFF TGTGCCAGCAGCCAAGAACCGTACACTGAAGCTTTCTTT
TRBJ1-5 - 13 TRBV6-5 - CASRPGNLSPQHF TGTGCCAGCAGACCGGGTAATCTGTCGCCCCAGCATTTT
TRBJ1-2 - 14 TRBV7-9 - CASSLAGGGYGYTF TGTGCCAGCAGCTTAGCCGGTGGAGGCTATGGCTACACCTTC
TRBJ1-3 - 16 TRBV18 TRBD1 CASSLGQGGPGNTIYF TGTGCCAGCTCACTCGGACAGGGAGGACCTGGAAACACCATATATTTT
TRBJ2-5 - 14 TRBV11-1 TRBD1 CASSLQPRTGSQYF TGTGCCAGCAGCTTACAGCCGCGGACAGGGTCCCAGTACTTC
TRBJ2-2 - 17 TRBV3-1/TRBV3-2 TRBD1 CASSQDRTGKRTGELFF TGTGCCAGCAGCCAAGACAGGACAGGGAAGAGAACCGGGGAGCTGTTTTTT
TRBJ2-2 few 15 TRBV6-2/TRBV6-3 TRBD2 CASSPGREGTGELFF TGTGCCAGCAGCCCCGGGAGGGAGGGAACCGGGGAGCTGTTTTTT
TRBJ2-3 few 15 TRBV6-4 TRBD2 CASSEDSGGTDTQYF TGTGCCAGCAGTGAGGATAGCGGGGGAACAGATACGCAGTATTTT
TRBJ1-2 - 14 TRBV7-9 - CASTPPGSNYGYTF TGTGCCAGCACCCCCCCGGGCTCAAACTATGGCTACACCTTC
TRBJ2-3 - 11 TRBV24-1 - CATSMGDTQYF TGTGCCACCAGTATGGGAGATACGCAGTATTTT
TRBJ2-5 - 13 TRBV12-3/TRBV12-4 - CASSFGSRETQYF TGTGCCAGCAGTTTCGGGTCCAGGGAGACCCAGTACTTC
TRBJ2-6 once 17 TRBV27 - CASSPLQGNSGANVLTF TGTGCCAGCAGTCCCCTGCAGGGGAACTCTGGGGCCAACGTCCTGACTTTC
TRBJ1-1 - 12 TRBV28 - CASSLRGTEAFF TGTGCCAGCAGTTTACGCGGTACTGAAGCTTTCTTT
TRBJ1-1 - 13 TRBV6-1 - CASSLHPGPEAFF TGTGCCAGCAGCCTCCATCCGGGGCCTGAAGCTTTCTTT
TRBJ2-7 - 14 TRBV11-3 - CASSLGEIGYEQYF TGTGCCAGCAGCCTGGGGGAGATAGGTTACGAGCAGTACTTC
TRBJ2-7 - 15 TRBV18 - CASSPGWAGSYEQYF TGTGCCAGCTCACCCGGTTGGGCGGGCTCCTACGAGCAGTACTTC
TRBJ2-3 - 16 TRBV2 TRBD2 CASSNYAGETTDTQYF TGTGCCAGCAGTAACTACGCGGGGGAAACCACAGATACGCAGTATTTT
TRBJ2-3 - 13 TRBV7-8 - CASSQFTRDTQYF TGTGCCAGCAGCCAATTTACCAGAGATACGCAGTATTTT
TRBJ1-3 few 18 TRBV4-1 - CASSLGRADRTSGNTIYF TGCGCCAGCAGCCTCGGGCGGGCCGACAGGACCTCTGGAAACACCATATATTTT
TRBJ2-5 - 16 TRBV5-1 - CASSIGLAPGKETQYF TGCGCCAGCAGCATCGGTCTGGCCCCGGGAAAAGAGACCCAGTACTTC
TRBJ1-1 once 15 TRBV4-3 - CASSQDFRRGSEAFF TGCGCCAGCAGCCAAGATTTCCGCAGGGGTTCTGAAGCTTTCTTT
TRBJ1-6 - 13 TRBV5-1 - CASSLEGNSPLHF TGCGCCAGCAGCTTGGAGGGGAATTCACCCCTCCACTTT
TRBJ2-7 - 15 TRBV3-1/TRBV3-2 - CASSQGLGGAYEQYF TGTGCCAGCAGCCAAGGGTTAGGGGGGGCCTACGAGCAGTACTTC
TRBJ1-2 few 14 TRBV5-6 TRBD1 CASSTRQGASGYTF TGTGCCAGCAGCACTCGACAGGGGGCAAGTGGCTACACCTTC
TRBJ1-4 - 15 TRBV7-9 - CASGETGRNNEKLFF TGTGCCAGCGGGGAGACGGGACGGAATAATGAAAAACTGTTTTTT
TRBJ2-3 - 15 TRBV7-9 TRBD2 CASSLAGGEADTQYF TGTGCCAGCAGCTTAGCGGGGGGGGAAGCAGATACGCAGTATTTT
TRBJ1-2 - 13 TRBV19 - CASTLGTNYGYTF TGTGCCAGTACCCTAGGCACTAACTATGGCTACACCTTC
TRBJ2-1 - 14 TRBV7-9 - CASSPSGTGDEQFF TGTGCCAGCAGCCCATCCGGGACCGGTGATGAGCAGTTCTTC
TRBJ1-6 - 16 TRBV4-3 - CASSQGAGVANSPLHF TGCGCCAGCAGCCAAGGTGCCGGGGTCGCCAATTCACCCCTCCACTTT
TRBJ2-3 - 12 TRBV12-5 TRBD1 CASNTGADTQYF TGTGCTAGTAACACAGGGGCAGATACGCAGTATTTT
TRBJ1-1 few 14 TRBV28 - CASSPGPMNTEAFF TGTGCCAGCAGTCCCGGGCCGATGAACACTGAAGCTTTCTTT
TRBJ2-7 once 14 TRBV6-5 TRBD1 CASTAGQGTYEQYF TGTGCCAGCACGGCGGGACAGGGGACCTACGAGCAGTACTTC
TRBJ1-2 - 16 TRBV13 - CASSPTPPEVGYGYTF TGTGCCAGCAGCCCGACCCCCCCGGAGGTCGGCTATGGCTACACCTTC
TRBJ2-7 - 12 TRBV5-6 - CASSLSVREQYF TGTGCCAGCAGCTTGTCGGTACGCGAGCAGTACTTC
TRBJ2-1 - 13 TRBV29-1 TRBD1 CSAAGQGTNEQFF TGCAGCGCTGCGGGACAGGGGACCAATGAGCAGTTCTTC
TRBJ2-5 - 13 TRBV13 - CASSAGLEETQYF TGTGCCAGCAGCGCCGGACTTGAAGAGACCCAGTACTTC
TRBJ2-5 - 15 TRBV6-6 TRBD2 CASSSPTSGGETQYF TGTGCCAGCAGTTCACCGACTAGCGGGGGAGAGACCCAGTACTTC
TRBJ2-1 - 17 TRBV29-1 TRBD2 CSVELLAGVSSYNEQFF TGCAGCGTTGAACTGCTAGCGGGGGTAAGCTCCTACAATGAGCAGTTCTTC
TRBJ1-1 - 13 TRBV29-1 TRBD1 CSARTGVNTEAFF TGCAGCGCCCGAACAGGGGTGAACACTGAAGCTTTCTTT